The 11 T cell receptor beta chains below were found in one sample sequenced in a study of memory CD4+ T cells and cytomegalovirus serostatus. The sort gate was single viable CD3+CD4+CD8-CD45RO+ cells for memory CD4+ T cells. Some clones are missing from TCRdb's copy, which holds only in-frame ones; the method was immunoSEQ multiplex PCR. The sample has approximately 50,000 clones, roughly 77% seen once. Sequencing input: memory CD4+ T cells from blood. The receptors were sampled from an adult in good health and CMV-seropositive.

This clone was seen a few times. The chain combines TRBV5-6 with TRBJ2-3; D is unclear. CDR1 and CDR2 from the germline V gene are SGHDT and YYEEEE. This CDR3 is 12 amino acids long. Trimming pared 0 bases from V and 4 bases from J, leaving 3 bases between. CDR3 nucleotide sequence: TGTGCCAGCAGCTTGGGGGCAGATACGCAGTATTTT. Encoded protein: CASSLGADTQYF.

This clone appeared a few times. CDR3 nucleotides: TGTGCCAGCAGCCTGGAGAGTAGGATAACCTACGAGCAGTACGTC. Its translation: CASSLESRITYEQYV. This sequence joins TRBV11-2 and TRBJ2-7; D unclear. The V and J ends lost 5 bases and 2 bases respectively, with 16 bases between them. CDR1 and CDR2 (germline): SGHAT, FQNNGV. CDR3 length: 15 amino acids.

The J gene is TRBJ1-1, the V gene TRBV7-9; D is ambiguous. The V gene lost 1 base and the J gene lost 4 bases, with 1 base spanning the gap. Germline V lookup: CDR1 SEHNR, CDR2 FQNEAQ (reference sequence). CDR3 length equals 11 residues. As DNA, the CDR3 is TGTGCCAGCAGCTTAGGCACTGAAGCTTTCTTT. Translating gives CASSLGTEAFF.

This chain uses TRBV19 with TRBJ2-3; D might be TRBD1 or TRBD2, each matching 5 bases. From germline, CDR1 is LNHDA and CDR2 SQIVND (reference sequence). V lost 3 bases and J 0 bases, leaving 10 bases between the germline ends. The CDR3 sequence is 15 residues long. The CDR3 DNA is TGTGCCAGTAGTATCATGAGGGGAAGCACAGATACGCAGTATTTT. Translating gives CASSIMRGSTDTQYF.

This clone was recorded a few times. The chain has TRBV5-6 and TRBJ2-7; D remains ambiguous. V gave up 0 bases and J gave up 0 bases, with 7 bases separating them. CDR1 is SGHDT, CDR2 YYEEEE, per germline. The CDR3 totals 14 residues. The DNA of the CDR3 is TGTGCCAGCAGCTTGGGGGGAAACTCCTACGAGCAGTACTTC. It encodes CASSLGGNSYEQYF.

This clone was detected a few times. V is TRBV18 and J is TRBJ1-4; D remains ambiguous. The CDR3 is 14 residues long. Germline V CDR1 and CDR2: KGHSH, LQKENI. The V gene lost 5 bases and the J gene lost 2 bases, with 9 bases spanning the gap. This chain's CDR3 is CASSYTGTNEKLFF. The CDR3 region has the DNA TGTGCCAGCTCATATACCGGGACTAATGAAAAACTGTTTTTT.

In regard to this clone: One end of the junction is discordant with germline, which a read error may explain. J is TRBJ1-2 and V is TRBV6-1; D may be TRBD1 (6 bases). This CDR3 has 15 amino acids. The germline gives CDR1 MNHNS, CDR2 SASEGT. For the CDR3, the DNA is TGTGCCAGCAGTGAAGTGAGGAGGGGGGATGAAAAACGAGACTTC. This sequence encodes CASSEVRRGDEKRDF.

This clone was seen a few times. This chain joins TRBV9 and TRBJ1-1; 7 nucleotides agree with TRBD1. The CDR3 loop spans 17 amino acids. From germline, CDR1 is SGDLS and CDR2 YYNGEE. V was pared by 4 bases and J by 4 bases, with 16 bases of the junction left unmatched. CDR3 DNA sequence: TGTGCCAGCAGCCCTCACTTTGGAACAGGGGAGGGCACTGAAGCTTTCTTT. Its protein product is CASSPHFGTGEGTEAFF.

The J gene is TRBJ2-5, the V gene TRBV9, with D possibly being TRBD1 or TRBD2 (5 bases each). Trimming shortened V by 0 bases and J by 4 bases, and 13 bases separated the two germline ends. Germline CDR1 SGDLS, CDR2 YYNGEE. The CDR3 is made up of 15 amino acids. The CDR3 sequence is CASSVGGTPTETQYF. The CDR3 DNA reads TGTGCCAGCAGCGTAGGAGGGACCCCCACAGAGACCCAGTACTTC.

The chain employs TRBV5-8 and TRBJ2-4, with a possible D match to TRBD1 (6 bases). The CDR3 contains 13 residues. CDR1 SGHTS and CDR2 YDEGEE come from the germline V gene. V lost 2 bases and J lost 8, with 11 bases in between. The CDR3 DNA reads TGTGCCAGCAGCTTTCAGGGGTATGACATTCAGTACTTC. It encodes CASSFQGYDIQYF.

Here the CDR3 reads CAWSAGEIQPQHF. CDR3 nucleotide sequence: TGTGCCTGGAGCGCCGGGGAGATACAGCCCCAGCATTTT. The chain combines TRBV30 with TRBJ1-5; D gene unclear. V gave up 3 bases and J gave up 7 bases, with 13 bases separating them. The CDR3 covers 13 residues. Germline V CDR1 and CDR2: GTSNPN, SVGIG (reference sequence).